The 18 T cell receptor beta chains below all came from one sample that was sequenced in a study of T cells in Graves' hyperthyroidism and ophthalmopathy. Amplification of TCR beta CDR3 regions was performed using RNA transcripts as template. HTBI primers drove first-round RT-PCR of the TCR CDR3. One entry per CDR3 protein results from TCRdb running MiXCR on the multiplex PCR reads. Of approximately 480,000 distinct CDR3 sequences in the sample, 20% to 25% were seen once. The sample consisted of blood. The receptors originated from a man aged 18 to 29 with Graves' hyperthyroidism.

J is TRBJ2-4 and V is TRBV5-1; tentatively, D is TRBD1 or TRBD2 (5 bases each). The CDR3 sequence is 17 residues long. V was cut by 1 base and J by 6 bases, with 20 bases left in between. Germline CDR1 is SGHRS and CDR2 is YFSETQ. Here the CDR3 DNA reads TGCGCCAGCAGCTTGAGCCCCCCGAGGGGCGCGGGAAACATTCAGTACTTC. It is translated as CASSLSPPRGAGNIQYF.

The V call is TRBV3-1, the J call TRBJ2-5; 11 nucleotides line up with TRBD2. The CDR3 contains 17 residues. Germline trimming cut 4 bases from V and 4 bases from J; bases unmatched to any gene: 11. Germline lookup yields CDR1 LGHDT and CDR2 YNNKEL (reference sequence). The CDR3 sequence: CASSLRGSGGAGETQYF. The DNA of the CDR3 is TGTGCCAGCAGCCTCCGGGGTAGCGGGGGGGCGGGAGAGACCCAGTACTTC.

This clonotype was detected many times. The chain employs TRBV4-1 and TRBJ2-7; D gene uncertain. From germline, CDR1 is MGHRA and CDR2 YSYEKL. Trimming cost V 0 bases and J 6 bases, with 15 bases left between them. This CDR3 region has 15 residues. The CDR3, as DNA: TGCGCCAGCAGCCAAGATCCAGGTACAATTGCCGAGCAGTACTTC. It specifies CASSQDPGTIAEQYF.

This clonotype was counted many times. The rearrangement joins TRBV20-1 to TRBJ1-5, with unresolved D. This CDR3 has 14 amino acids. Looked up from germline, CDR1 is DFQATT and CDR2 is SNEGSKA (reference sequence). Trimming removed 7 bases at V and 0 bases at J, with 13 bases between. The CDR3 sequence is CSGLERLSNQPQHF. The CDR3 DNA is TGCAGTGGGTTGGAACGACTTAGCAATCAGCCCCAGCATTTT.

The chain links TRBV11-2 to TRBJ2-7, with 12 bases fitting TRBD2. Germline V CDR1 and CDR2: SGHAT, FQNNGV. This CDR3 region has 16 residues. Losses at the gene ends were 3 bases for V and 4 bases for J; bases not matched to a gene: 7. The CDR3 coding sequence is TGTGCCAGCAGCTTGACTAGCGGGAGAGAGGGTTACGAGCAGTACTTC. Translating gives CASSLTSGREGYEQYF.

This rearrangement joins TRBV12-3 or TRBV12-4 to TRBJ1-6; TRBD1 agrees at 10 bases. Losses at the gene ends were 7 bases for V and 7 bases for J; bases not matched to a gene: 7. There are 15 residues in the CDR3. The DNA of the CDR3 is TGTGCCAGCAATCGGACAGGGGGTGGGAATTCACCCCTCCACTTT. This encodes CASNRTGGGNSPLHF.

Ten or more counts support this clonotype. The chain recombines TRBV28 with TRBJ2-7; D might be TRBD2 (7 bases). The CDR3 spans 15 residues. V was cut by 5 bases and J by 2 bases, with 16 bases left in between. From germline, CDR1 is MDHEN and CDR2 SYDVKM. Here the CDR3 reads CASSPLEGGTYEQYF. The DNA of the CDR3 is TGTGCCAGCAGTCCGCTTGAGGGGGGGACCTACGAGCAGTACTTC.

This clonotype has at least ten counts. The chain recombines TRBV5-1 with TRBJ1-5, with a tentative D call TRBD1 (5 bases). Looked up from germline, CDR1 is SGHRS and CDR2 is YFSETQ. The CDR3 totals 15 residues. V lost 0 bases and J lost 7, with 14 bases in between. In DNA form, the CDR3 reads TGCGCCAGCAGCTTGGCCCCCGGGGCTCTGCAGCCCCAGCATTTT. Protein product: CASSLAPGALQPQHF.

The CDR3 sequence is CASSLNRNHYSNQPQHF. CDR3 in DNA: TGTGCCAGCAGTTTAAACAGGAATCACTATAGCAATCAGCCCCAGCATTTT. The rearrangement links TRBV27 to TRBJ1-5; a weak D match, TRBD1 (5 bases). The germline V gene encodes CDR1 MNHEY and CDR2 SMNVEV (reference sequence). The CDR3 is 17 residues long. V shed 2 bases and J shed 0 bases, with 14 bases lying between them.

This clonotype has at least ten counts. The chain employs TRBV10-3 and TRBJ2-7; 8 nucleotides agree with TRBD2. The CDR3 consists of 14 residues. Germline CDR1 and CDR2: ENHRY and SYGVKD. The V gene end was trimmed by 2 bases and the J gene end by 3 bases; junction bases not matched to a gene: 3. The CDR3 loop is CAISEPRGGYEQYF. CDR3 bases: TGTGCCATCAGTGAGCCTCGGGGGGGCTACGAGCAGTACTTC.

The chain carries TRBV28 and TRBJ2-5, with a possible D match to TRBD1 (5 bases). The germline V and J ends were trimmed by 8 bases and 3 bases, with 7 bases remaining between them. Germline values: CDR1 MDHEN, CDR2 SYDVKM. The CDR3 length is 11 residues. The CDR3 nucleotides read TGTGCCAGCCTAGGGGAAGAGACCCAGTACTTC. Amino acid sequence: CASLGEETQYF. Drawing the rest from reference TRBV28 and TRBJ2-5, the complete variable domain is DVKVTQSSRYLVKRTGEKVFLECVQDMDHENMFWYRQDPGLGLRLIYFSYDVKMKEKGDIPEGYSVSREKKERFSLILESASTNQTSMYLCASLGEETQYFGPGTRLLVL.

This clonotype has only a few counts. V is TRBV20-1 and J is TRBJ2-7, with TRBD1 matching over 8 bases. CDR3 size: 15 residues. Trimming took 5 bases from V and 6 from J; bases not matched to a gene: 15. CDR1 and CDR2 (germline): DFQATT, SNEGSKA (reference sequence). CDR3 region: CSALSLGQGRGEQYF. CDR3 in DNA: TGCAGTGCTTTAAGTCTAGGACAGGGTCGTGGCGAGCAGTACTTC.

This clonotype was counted between two and nine times. The chain employs TRBV7-9 and TRBJ2-5, with TRBD1 matching 7 bases. Germline lookup yields CDR1 SEHNR and CDR2 FQNEAQ (reference sequence). The junction had 3 bases not matched to a gene; V was cut back by 1 base and J by 4 bases. CDR3 length equals 14 residues. CDR3 DNA: TGTGCCAGCAGCTTAGTGACAGGGACAGAGACCCAGTACTTC. Its translation: CASSLVTGTETQYF.

A remark on this clonotype: This may be a read error, as it is one base from a much larger clone. V and J are TRBV11-3 and TRBJ2-5; 10 bases are shared with TRBD1. This CDR3 has 14 amino acids. Germline V gene sequence: CDR1 SGHNT, CDR2 YENEEA. CDR3 sequence (DNA): TGTGGCAGCAGCGGGACAGGGGCGCAAGAGACCCAGTACTTC. The encoded protein is CGSSGTGAQETQYF.

This clonotype was detected many times. The J gene is TRBJ1-2, the V gene TRBV12-3 or TRBV12-4; D is ambiguous. The CDR3 is made up of 15 amino acids. V was cut by 4 bases and J by 8 bases, with 20 bases left in between. In DNA, the CDR3 is TGTGCCAGCAGTTCCTACCCCGGTACGGAGTGGGGCTACACCTTC. It specifies CASSSYPGTEWGYTF.

This clonotype was seen a handful of times. V gene TRBV3-1 combines with J gene TRBJ2-3; 7 bases fit TRBD1. The CDR3 runs 15 residues. With V trimmed by 0 bases and J by 3 bases, 3 bases remained unmatched. Germline CDR1 LGHDT, CDR2 YNNKEL (reference sequence). CDR3 protein: CASSQEAQGTDTQYF. The DNA of the CDR3 is TGTGCCAGCAGCCAAGAAGCACAGGGGACAGATACGCAGTATTTT.

In this sample, this clonotype turned up many times. The rearrangement joins TRBV7-6 to TRBJ1-1; D is unclear. The CDR3 sequence is 13 residues long. Germline V lookup: CDR1 SGHVS, CDR2 FNYEAQ. V was clipped by 3 bases and J by 1 base, with 6 bases between them. Here the CDR3 DNA reads TGTGCCAGCAGCTTCGCAGGGAACACTGAAGCTTTCTTT. Translation: CASSFAGNTEAFF.

The chain couples TRBV7-8 to TRBJ2-2; 8 bases fit TRBD2. The CDR3 is made up of 16 amino acids. Losses at the gene ends were 5 bases for V and 5 bases for J; bases not matched to a gene: 10. Germline CDR1 is SGHVS and CDR2 is FQNEAQ. The CDR3 is CASSPPRGAGTGELFF. The CDR3 DNA reads as TGTGCCAGCAGCCCGCCGCGGGGGGCAGGAACCGGGGAGCTGTTTTTT.